The source of this TCR beta chain is a study of control samples from healthy donors and cancer patients (TCRdb year 2020). Turning to this clone: Its cognate antigen has yet to be identified. The sample holds no much larger clone one base away, and base qualities are not on file.

The method was the immunoSEQ multiplex PCR assay. TCRdb took this table from immuneACCESS and kept in-frame rearrangements with V and J called. Such tables lack part of the clones; where checked against another copy, unresolved V genes explain under half of the gap, and the rest is unexplained. The sample table shows over 100,000 clones, and approximately 92% are seen once. 2% to 2.5% of the sample lies in the top ten. The CDR3 covers 15 residues, taking in both the cysteine and the phenylalanine. Only the CDR3 region is kept as DNA, spanning 45 bases read in frame from base 1. According to the germline V gene, CDR1 reads MGHRA and CDR2 reads YSYEKL. For this chain, trimming is 0 bases at the V end and 5 bases at the J end, and the number of junction bases without a gene match is 4.

Material: blood. The receptor's source is a woman aged 50 to 65 in good health. The sequence joins TRBV4-1 to TRBJ1-2, with TRBD1 identical over 9 junction bases. The CDR3 corresponds to CASSQDDRGGYGYTF. The nucleotide sequence reads as follows: TGCGCCAGCAGCCAAGATGACAGGGGGGGGTATGGCTACACCTTC.